This TCR beta chain came from a study of T-cell memory formation after mild COVID-19. TCRdb used MiXCR to reprocess the 5' RACE reads, holding one entry per CDR3 protein. The repertoire consists of a few hundred thousand distinct CDR3 sequences, with over 11% occurring once and the leading ten covering roughly a fifth. V lost 5 bases, J lost 2 bases, and 9 bases stayed unmatched. CDR1 is PRHDT, CDR2 FYEKMQ, per germline (reference sequence). This CDR3 has 16 amino acids. The source is a man aged 18 to 29 who had mild COVID-19 (a few samples of this study predate the infection). Cell type and time point are not known. The specimen was PBMCs or a T cell subset sorted from them (not recorded which). This chain links TRBV13 with TRBJ1-1; TRBD1 matches 9 bases. The CDR3 nucleotides are TGTGCCAGCAGCCCCGAGGACAGGGGAGTTAACACTGAAGCTTTCTTT. Its translation: CASSPEDRGVNTEAFF.